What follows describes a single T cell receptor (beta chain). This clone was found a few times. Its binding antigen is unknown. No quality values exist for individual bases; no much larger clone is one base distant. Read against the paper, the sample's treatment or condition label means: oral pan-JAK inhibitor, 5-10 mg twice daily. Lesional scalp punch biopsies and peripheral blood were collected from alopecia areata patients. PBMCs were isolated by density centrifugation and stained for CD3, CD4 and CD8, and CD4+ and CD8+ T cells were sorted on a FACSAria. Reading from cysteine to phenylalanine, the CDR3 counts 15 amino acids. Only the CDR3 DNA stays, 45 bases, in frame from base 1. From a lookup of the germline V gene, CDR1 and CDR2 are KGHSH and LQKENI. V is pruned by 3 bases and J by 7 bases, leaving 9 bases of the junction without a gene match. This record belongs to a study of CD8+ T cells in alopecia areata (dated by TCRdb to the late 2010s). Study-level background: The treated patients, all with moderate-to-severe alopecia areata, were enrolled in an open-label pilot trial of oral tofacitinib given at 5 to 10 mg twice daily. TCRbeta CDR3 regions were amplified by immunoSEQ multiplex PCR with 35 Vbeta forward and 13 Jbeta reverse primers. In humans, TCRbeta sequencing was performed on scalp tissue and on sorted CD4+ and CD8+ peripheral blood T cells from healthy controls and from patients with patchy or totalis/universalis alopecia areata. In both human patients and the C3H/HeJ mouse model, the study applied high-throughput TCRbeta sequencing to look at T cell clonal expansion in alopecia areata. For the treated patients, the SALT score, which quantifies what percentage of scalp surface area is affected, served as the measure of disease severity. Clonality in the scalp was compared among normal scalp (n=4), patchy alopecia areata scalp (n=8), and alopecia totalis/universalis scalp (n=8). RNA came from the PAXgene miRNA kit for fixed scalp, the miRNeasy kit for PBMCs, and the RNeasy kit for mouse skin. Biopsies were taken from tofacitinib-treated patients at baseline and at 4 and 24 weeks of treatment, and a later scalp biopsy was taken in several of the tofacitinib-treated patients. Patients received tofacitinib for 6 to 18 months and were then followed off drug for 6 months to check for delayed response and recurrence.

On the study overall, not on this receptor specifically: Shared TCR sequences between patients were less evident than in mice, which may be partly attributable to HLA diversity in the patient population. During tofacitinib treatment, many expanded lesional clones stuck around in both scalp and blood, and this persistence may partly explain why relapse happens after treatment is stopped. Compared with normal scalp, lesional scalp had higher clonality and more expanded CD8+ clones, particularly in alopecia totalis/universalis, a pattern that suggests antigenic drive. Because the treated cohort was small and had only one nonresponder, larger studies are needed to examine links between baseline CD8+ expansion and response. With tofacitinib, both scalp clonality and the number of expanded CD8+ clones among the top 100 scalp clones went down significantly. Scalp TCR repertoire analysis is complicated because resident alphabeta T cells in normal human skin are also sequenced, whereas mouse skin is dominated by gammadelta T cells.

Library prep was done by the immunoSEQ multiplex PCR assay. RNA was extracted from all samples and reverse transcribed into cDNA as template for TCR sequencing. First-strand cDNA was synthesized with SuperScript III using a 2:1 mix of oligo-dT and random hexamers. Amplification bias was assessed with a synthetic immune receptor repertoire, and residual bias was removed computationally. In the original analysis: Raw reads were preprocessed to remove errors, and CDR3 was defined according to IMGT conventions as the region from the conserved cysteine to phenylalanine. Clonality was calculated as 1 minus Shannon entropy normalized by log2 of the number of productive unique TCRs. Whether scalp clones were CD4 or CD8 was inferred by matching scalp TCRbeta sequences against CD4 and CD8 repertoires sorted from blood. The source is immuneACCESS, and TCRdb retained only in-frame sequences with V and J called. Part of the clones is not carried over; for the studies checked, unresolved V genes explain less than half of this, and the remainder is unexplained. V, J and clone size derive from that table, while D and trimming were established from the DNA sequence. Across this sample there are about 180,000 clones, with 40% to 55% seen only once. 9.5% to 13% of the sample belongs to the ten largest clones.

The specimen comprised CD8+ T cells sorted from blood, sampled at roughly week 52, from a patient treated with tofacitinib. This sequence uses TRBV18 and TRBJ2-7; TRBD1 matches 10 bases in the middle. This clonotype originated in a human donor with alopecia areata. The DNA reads TGTGCCAGCTCACCCCGACAGGGGGCCTCGTGGGAGCAGTACTTC. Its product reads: CASSPRQGASWEQYF.